The next 32 T cell receptor beta chains were all read from a single sample in a study of cytomegalovirus exposure and HLA in healthy donors. Generated by immunoSEQ multiplex PCR, the TCRdb table keeps only in-frame clones and is missing some. Seen here are 150,000 to 250,000 clones, 80% to 90% observed once, and the top ten hold about 1.2%. Specimen: PBMCs. The receptors were sampled from a woman in her thirties in good health and CMV-seronegative.

The gene calls are TRBV9 and TRBJ1-1; D not certain. The CDR3 sequence is 14 residues long. Germline V CDR1 and CDR2: SGDLS, YYNGEE. V was trimmed by 0 bases and J by 8 bases, leaving 14 bases between them. The CDR3 nucleotides are TGTGCCAGCAGCGTAGAAGGAGCCTCTTTAGAAGCTTTCTTT. Encoded protein: CASSVEGASLEAFF.

This chain uses TRBV6-1 with TRBJ1-3; D unclear. This CDR3 spans 15 amino acids. V lost 4 bases to trimming and J lost 0 bases, with 10 bases between them. Germline loops: CDR1 MNHNS, CDR2 SASEGT. CDR3 sequence reads: CASSVERASGNTIYF. In DNA, the CDR3 is TGTGCCAGCAGTGTTGAGAGAGCCTCTGGAAACACCATATATTTT.

Of note for this clone: The identical CDR3 is also encoded by other nucleotide sequences in the sample. V usage is TRBV5-1 and J usage is TRBJ1-1; TRBD1 aligns across 8 bases. CDR3 length: 14 residues. V shed 7 bases and J 1 base; nucleotides not matched to a gene: 6. CDR1 is SGHRS and CDR2 is YFSETQ in the germline V gene. CDR3 sequence reads: CASSSGTGNTEAFF. CDR3 coding DNA: TGCGCCAGCTCATCCGGGACAGGGAACACTGAAGCTTTCTTT.

CDR3 loop: CASSFRGRAYEQYF. Here the CDR3 DNA reads TGTGCCAGCAGTTTCAGGGGGCGCGCCTACGAGCAGTACTTC. This chain links TRBV28 with TRBJ2-7; 8 nucleotides line up with TRBD1. The CDR3 contains 14 residues. The junction had 3 bases not matched to a gene; V was cut back by 3 bases and J by 2 bases. In germline, CDR1 is MDHEN, CDR2 SYDVKM.

The CDR3 sequence is CASSSASTGTGTDTQYF. The CDR3 DNA sequence: TGCGCCAGCAGCTCAGCCTCGACAGGGACGGGCACAGATACGCAGTATTTT. The genes are TRBV5-1 and TRBJ2-3; 7 nucleotides agree with TRBD1. J gave up 1 base and V 3 bases, and 11 bases lay outside the gene matches. Germline values: CDR1 SGHRS, CDR2 YFSETQ. This CDR3 comprises 17 residues. The full variable domain, its missing parts supplied by reference TRBV5-1 and TRBJ2-3, is KAGVTQTPRYLIKTRGQQVTLSCSPISGHRSVSWYQQTPGQGLQFLFEYFSETQRNKGNFPGRFSGRQFSNSRSEMNVSTLELGDSALYLCASSSASTGTGTDTQYFGPGTRLTVL.

This chain connects TRBV4-1 to TRBJ1-5; TRBD1 matches 7 bases. V lost 0 bases, J lost 6 bases, and 8 bases stayed unmatched. CDR1 is MGHRA, CDR2 YSYEKL, per germline. The CDR3 loop spans 16 amino acids. CDR3 bases: TGCGCCAGCAGCCAAGATGGCAGGGGGAGAGGTCAGCCCCAGCATTTT. It translates to CASSQDGRGRGQPQHF.

The rearrangement links TRBV9 to TRBJ1-6; 7 bases fit TRBD1. The junction had 8 bases not matched to a gene; V was cut back by 2 bases and J by 9 bases. There are 15 residues in the CDR3. The germline gives CDR1 SGDLS, CDR2 YYNGEE. Written as DNA, the CDR3 is TGTGCCAGCAGCGTTCAGACAGGGATGGGTTCACCCCTCCACTTT. It translates to CASSVQTGMGSPLHF.

The V call is TRBV4-2, the J call TRBJ1-6; 7 nucleotides match TRBD1. This CDR3 comprises 15 residues. The germline CDR1 and CDR2 sequences are LGHNA and YNFKEQ. Losses at the gene ends were 0 bases for V and 7 bases for J; bases not matched to a gene: 3. The chain's CDR3 is CASSQEPGGNSPLHF. As DNA, the CDR3 is TGTGCCAGCAGCCAAGAGCCAGGGGGGAATTCACCCCTCCACTTT.

The J gene is TRBJ1-2, the V gene TRBV19; D is unclear. V dropped 6 bases and J dropped 4 bases, with 24 bases sitting between them. The CDR3 is 17 amino acids. CDR1 and CDR2 (germline): LNHDA, SQIVND (reference sequence). CDR3 nucleotides: TGTGCCAGTAGCGGTCCTGGGGAGTCAATTGAGGGCTATGGCTACACCTTC. Its translation is CASSGPGESIEGYGYTF.

The chain uses TRBV5-4 and TRBJ1-2, with D possibly TRBD1 on 6 matching bases. Germline V gene lookup returns CDR1 SGHNT and CDR2 YYREEE (reference sequence). Trimming shortened V by 4 bases and J by 4 bases, and 14 bases separated the two germline ends. This CDR3 is built from 14 residues. The CDR3 spells CASSRDTASYGYTF. The CDR3 nucleotides read TGTGCCAGCAGCCGGGACACCGCCTCCTATGGCTACACCTTC.

The chain employs TRBV5-1 and TRBJ1-5, with D possibly TRBD1 on 5 matching bases. CDR3 length equals 14 residues. Germline V gene sequence: CDR1 SGHRS, CDR2 YFSETQ. Trimming removed 0 bases at V and 2 bases at J, with 6 bases between. This CDR3 reads CASSLGGGNQPQHF. CDR3 DNA sequence: TGCGCCAGCAGCTTGGGGGGCGGCAATCAGCCCCAGCATTTT.

The V gene is TRBV30, the J gene TRBJ1-2; 10 positions agree with TRBD1. Germline loops: CDR1 GTSNPN, CDR2 SVGIG (reference sequence). This CDR3 spans 16 amino acids. The junction had 15 bases not matched to a gene; V was cut back by 5 bases and J by 6 bases. The CDR3 bases are TGTGCCTGGGTGCCTGGAATCGGACAGGGGGACCATGGCTACACCTTC. It encodes CAWVPGIGQGDHGYTF. The complete variable domain, with remaining parts taken from reference TRBV30 and TRBJ1-2, reads SQTIHQWPATLVQPVGSPLSLECTVEGTSNPNLYWYRQAAGRGLQLLFYSVGIGQISSEVPQNLSASRPQDRQFILSSKKLLLSDSGFYLCAWVPGIGQGDHGYTFGSGTRLTVV.

The rearrangement links TRBV7-8 to TRBJ2-7, with 9 bases matching TRBD1. The length of the CDR3 is 15 residues. The trim removed 2 bases at V and 2 bases at J, leaving 4 bases unmatched. Germline CDR1 is SGHVS and CDR2 is FQNEAQ. For the CDR3, the DNA is TGTGCCAGCAGCTTAACTGACAGGGGGGCCTACGAGCAGTACTTC. This encodes CASSLTDRGAYEQYF.

This clone was picked up one time. The rearrangement uses TRBV6-1 and TRBJ1-5; 7 nucleotides align to TRBD1. The trim removed 7 bases at V and 6 bases at J, leaving 3 bases unmatched. There are 12 residues in the CDR3. Germline CDR1 and CDR2: MNHNS and SASEGT. This chain's CDR3 is CASNRGLQPQHF. In DNA form, the CDR3 reads TGTGCCAGCAATAGGGGGCTTCAGCCCCAGCATTTT.

This chain links TRBV7-9 with TRBJ1-1; TRBD1 matches at 7 bases. CDR3 length equals 14 residues. Germline V gene sequence: CDR1 SEHNR, CDR2 FQNEAQ (reference sequence). The V and J ends lost 2 bases and 2 bases, in that order; junction bases with no gene match: 2. CDR3 in amino acids: CASSLNRGNTEAFF. CDR3 nucleotide sequence: TGTGCCAGCAGCTTAAACAGGGGAAACACTGAAGCTTTCTTT.

The V call is TRBV7-8, the J call TRBJ1-1; D call uncertain. The germline V gene has CDR1 SGHVS and CDR2 FQNEAQ. The V end lost 3 bases, the J end lost 0 bases, and 11 bases lay between the germline ends. This CDR3 region has 15 residues. The CDR3 coding sequence is TGTGCCAGCAGCTTCTCACAGAGACTGAACACTGAAGCTTTCTTT. Amino acid sequence: CASSFSQRLNTEAFF.

This CDR3 reads CASSLVAGGGQPQHF. CDR3 coding DNA: TGCGCCAGCAGCTTGGTGGCAGGGGGCGGCCAGCCCCAGCATTTT. V usage is TRBV5-1 and J usage is TRBJ1-5, with TRBD1 matching over 8 bases. CDR3 length: 15 amino acids. V shed 0 bases and J 7 bases; nucleotides not matched to a gene: 6. Germline V gene sequence: CDR1 SGHRS, CDR2 YFSETQ.

This clone came up once. This rearrangement joins TRBV5-1 to TRBJ2-3, with 9 bases aligning to TRBD2. The CDR3 is 15 residues long. Per the germline V gene, CDR1 is SGHRS and CDR2 is YFSETQ. J was trimmed by 3 bases and V by 0 bases; bases with no gene match: 2. The CDR3 spells CASSLGGRATDTQYF. CDR3 nucleotide sequence: TGCGCCAGCAGCTTGGGCGGGAGGGCGACAGATACGCAGTATTTT.

The chain has TRBV12-5 and TRBJ1-3; D gene ambiguous. Germline V lookup: CDR1 LGHNT, CDR2 FRNRAP. CDR3 length: 14 amino acids. V was pared by 6 bases and J by 3 bases, with 12 bases between. Here the CDR3 DNA reads TGTGCTAGTGGCCCGGGAGTTGGTGGAAACACCATATATTTT. This translates into CASGPGVGGNTIYF.

The CDR3 nucleotides are TGTGCCAGCAGCCGACAGGGGGCGCGGGACACTGAAGCTTTCTTT. It yields the protein CASSRQGARDTEAFF. V usage is TRBV11-2 and J usage is TRBJ1-1; 10 nucleotides align to TRBD1. CDR1 SGHAT and CDR2 FQNNGV come from the germline V gene. This CDR3 is built from 15 residues. V lost 5 bases, J lost 3 bases, and 6 bases stayed unmatched.

J is TRBJ2-5 and V is TRBV6-1, with TRBD1 matching over 9 bases. V shed 3 bases and J 4 bases; nucleotides not matched to a gene: 9. The germline V gene encodes CDR1 MNHNS and CDR2 SASEGT. The CDR3 sequence is 16 residues long. CDR3 DNA sequence: TGTGCCAGCAGTGATGACCTGGGACAGGGTGGAGAGACCCAGTACTTC. Protein product: CASSDDLGQGGETQYF.

The rearrangement links TRBV5-1 to TRBJ1-1; no firm D call. CDR3 size: 15 residues. The V end lost 0 bases, the J end lost 2 bases, and 11 bases lay between the germline ends. Germline V gene data show CDR1 as SGHRS and CDR2 as YFSETQ. CDR3 nucleotides: TGCGCCAGCAGCTTGGTGTTCGGAGAAAACACTGAAGCTTTCTTT. Its translation: CASSLVFGENTEAFF.

The gene calls are TRBV4-2 and TRBJ2-7; 8 bases agree with TRBD2. Trimming removed 0 bases from V and 1 base from J; junction bases left unmatched: 14. Germline V gene data show CDR1 as LGHNA and CDR2 as YNFKEQ. This CDR3 region has 19 residues. CDR3 DNA sequence: TGTGCCAGCAGCCAAGATTTCTCCATCTGGACTAGCTCATCCTACGAGCAGTACTTC. This sequence encodes CASSQDFSIWTSSSYEQYF.

This chain links TRBV6-5 with TRBJ1-5, with TRBD1 matching over 8 bases. J was trimmed by 6 bases and V by 6 bases; bases with no gene match: 4. Germline V gives CDR1 MNHEY, CDR2 SVGAGI. The CDR3 totals 13 residues. The CDR3 DNA sequence: TGTGCCAGCAGGCGACAGGGGAGTCAGCCCCAGCATTTT. Its translation: CASRRQGSQPQHF.

The V call is TRBV4-1, the J call TRBJ1-1; D perhaps matches TRBD1 (5 bases). This CDR3 contains 16 residues. Per germline, CDR1 MGHRA and CDR2 YSYEKL. V dropped 5 bases and J dropped 1 base, with 17 bases sitting between them. Written as DNA, the CDR3 is TGCGCCAGCAGCTTAAAACGGGGGGAATCGAACACTGAAGCTTTCTTT. As protein: CASSLKRGESNTEAFF.

The chain combines TRBV18 with TRBJ1-1; TRBD1 is a possible D gene (5 bases). Trimming pared 4 bases from V and 5 bases from J, leaving 11 bases between. This CDR3 contains 13 residues. The germline V gene has CDR1 KGHSH and CDR2 LQKENI. CDR3 sequence (DNA): TGTGCCAGCTCACTTGCCCGGGGGACTGAAGCTTTCTTT. This translates into CASSLARGTEAFF.

The J gene is TRBJ1-1, the V gene TRBV6-1; no reliable D call. This CDR3 is built from 14 residues. Germline CDR1 is MNHNS and CDR2 is SASEGT. Trimming pared 7 bases from V and 1 base from J, leaving 13 bases between. The CDR3: CASTQRNSNTEAFF. The CDR3 DNA reads TGTGCCAGCACTCAGAGGAACTCGAACACTGAAGCTTTCTTT.

The chain is built from TRBV2 and TRBJ2-1, with D perhaps TRBD2 (5 bases). This CDR3 has 15 amino acids. V shed 3 bases and J shed 7 bases, with 16 bases lying between them. Germline V gene lookup returns CDR1 SNHLY and CDR2 FYNNEI. The CDR3 bases are TGTGCCAGCAGTGAGAAGGCGGGCGCACGGAATGAGCAGTTCTTC. This translates into CASSEKAGARNEQFF.

This chain links TRBV6-6 with TRBJ1-1; D perhaps matches TRBD1 (6 bases). The CDR3 contains 13 residues. Between the trimmed V and J ends, which lost 7 bases and 8 bases, there was a span of 17 bases. The V gene's germline CDR1 is MNHNY and CDR2 SVGAGI (reference sequence). CDR3 loop: CASTMTGAREAFF. In nucleotides, the CDR3 is TGTGCCAGCACCATGACAGGAGCAAGGGAAGCTTTCTTT.

The chain has TRBV2 and TRBJ2-7; TRBD1 matches at 9 bases. This CDR3 is built from 14 residues. V lost 4 bases and J lost 6; bases outside the gene matches: 7. Germline loops: CDR1 SNHLY, CDR2 FYNNEI. This CDR3 is CASSADRGLREQYF. The CDR3 coding sequence is TGTGCCAGCAGTGCTGACAGGGGGTTACGCGAGCAGTACTTC. The whole variable domain, filled in from reference TRBV2 and TRBJ2-7, reads EPEVTQTPSHQVTQMGQEVILRCVPISNHLYFYWYRQILGQKVEFLVSFYNNEISEKSEIFDDQFSVERPDGSNFTLKIRSTKLEDSAMYFCASSADRGLREQYFGPGTRLTVT.

CDR3 loop: CASSGGAANEKLFF. In nucleotides, the CDR3 is TGTGCCAGCAGTGGGGGGGCAGCTAATGAAAAACTGTTTTTT. The chain carries TRBV5-6 and TRBJ1-4; tentative D call: TRBD1 (6 bases). This CDR3 is 14 amino acids long. The V end was cut by 5 bases, the J end by 3 bases, with 11 bases between. CDR1 and CDR2 (germline): SGHDT, YYEEEE.

The chain couples TRBV18 to TRBJ2-7, with 9 positions matching TRBD1. The V gene's germline CDR1 is KGHSH and CDR2 LQKENI. The CDR3 has 15 residues. The V and J ends lost 6 bases and 6 bases, in that order; junction bases with no gene match: 12. CDR3: CASSRTPGQGIEQYF. In nucleotides, the CDR3 is TGTGCCAGCTCTCGGACACCGGGACAGGGAATCGAGCAGTACTTC.